This record concerns one T cell receptor (beta chain) sequence. This sample was included in a study of shared clonotypes between healthy human individuals. Study-wide context: Per donor, three plates held CD4 naive cells, three held CD4 memory, two held CD8 naive and one held CD8 memory.

Division of CD4+ cells produced a CD45RA+ naive subset and a CD45RA-negative memory subset. The CDR3 runs 12 residues. CDR1 is SNHLY and CDR2 is FYNNEI in the germline V gene. V shed 8 bases and J shed 3 bases, with 8 bases lying between them. In the source study's methods: Junction-only immunoSEQ sequences carried no quality scores, so filtering differed. The table came from immunoSEQ multiplex PCR; TCRdb's copy has only in-frame clones and leaves some out. V and J calls and clone size are as listed in that table; D and trimming were resolved from the DNA. Of 950,000 to 1,200,000 clones listed, roughly 80% are singletons.

V is TRBV2 and J is TRBJ1-5; D is undetermined. The TCR originated in a man between 18 and 35 years old in good health. Some clones in this sample may be carry-over from other donors' samples. The sample consisted of memory CD4+ T cells from PBMCs. The sample's subset: CD45RA-negative fraction. The DNA for the CDR3 is TGTGCCAGCGCTCCTTCCAATCAGCCCCAGCATTTT. It translates to CASAPSNQPQHF. Filled out from reference TRBV2 and TRBJ1-5, the complete variable domain reads EPEVTQTPSHQVTQMGQEVILRCVPISNHLYFYWYRQILGQKVEFLVSFYNNEISEKSEIFDDQFSVERPDGSNFTLKIRSTKLEDSAMYFCASAPSNQPQHFGDGTRLSIL.